Shown below are 28 T cell receptor beta chains from a single sample sequenced in a study of shared clonotypes between healthy human individuals. TCRdb keeps only in-frame clones here, not all; method: immunoSEQ multiplex PCR. Of roughly 1,100,000 clones in the sample, more than 60% were seen once. The sequencing sample was made of memory CD4+ T cells sorted from blood. Subset reported: CD45RA-negative fraction. The receptors stem from a man in his late teens or twenties in good health.

This clone appeared a single time. CDR3 sequence (DNA): TGTGCCAGCAGCGATCGACTAGCGGGGGGGACAGATACGCAGTATTTT. Translation gives CASSDRLAGGTDTQYF. This chain joins TRBV9 and TRBJ2-3, with 14 bases that match TRBD2. J was trimmed by 3 bases and V by 3 bases; bases with no gene match: 3. This CDR3 comprises 16 residues. The germline V gene has CDR1 SGDLS and CDR2 YYNGEE.

The chain is built from TRBV5-1 and TRBJ1-1; tentatively, D is TRBD1 (6 bases). Trimming removed 3 bases from V and 4 bases from J, with 16 bases in between. Germline lookup yields CDR1 SGHRS and CDR2 YFSETQ. This CDR3 is built from 15 residues. The DNA of the CDR3 is TGCGCCAGCAGCTCAAACCAGGGGCTGGTCACTGAAGCTTTCTTT. Protein product: CASSSNQGLVTEAFF.

This chain joins TRBV6-5 and TRBJ2-2, with 9 bases lining up with TRBD2. The J segment lost 10 bases and the V segment lost 2 bases, leaving 8 bases of the junction unmatched. Germline V lookup: CDR1 MNHEY, CDR2 SVGAGI. This CDR3 has 15 amino acids. The CDR3 loop reads CASSYRTSVPLELFF. CDR3 in DNA: TGTGCCAGCAGTTACAGGACTAGCGTCCCGCTGGAGCTGTTTTTT.

CDR3 in amino acids: CASSLGIGGAAKNIQYF. Written as DNA, the CDR3 is TGTGCCAGCAGCTTGGGCATCGGGGGGGCGGCCAAAAACATTCAGTACTTC. V and J are TRBV11-3 and TRBJ2-4; 8 bases line up with TRBD2. The V and J ends lost 3 bases and 1 base, in that order; junction bases with no gene match: 8. CDR3 length: 17 amino acids. Germline CDR1 reads SGHNT; CDR2 reads YENEEA.

The chain employs TRBV7-2 and TRBJ2-7; TRBD2 matches 8 bases. The CDR3 totals 14 residues. Germline-derived CDR1 and CDR2 are SGHTA and FQGNSA. Unmatched junction bases numbered 5, after V lost 5 bases and J lost 2 bases. CDR3 bases: TGTGCCAGCAGCCCTAGACTAGCGACCTACGAGCAGTACTTC. Translated: CASSPRLATYEQYF.

The chain carries TRBV11-3 and TRBJ1-2, with a weak D call TRBD1 (5 bases). Looked up from germline, CDR1 is SGHNT and CDR2 is YENEEA. This CDR3 contains 16 residues. V was clipped by 1 base and J by 8 bases, with 20 bases between them. DNA of the CDR3: TGTGCCAGCAGCTTAGTAAAAAGGGCCACAGGAAGCGGCTACACCTTC. Translation: CASSLVKRATGSGYTF.

This chain links TRBV28 with TRBJ2-2; 7 bases are shared with TRBD1. Germline V CDR1 and CDR2: MDHEN, SYDVKM. CDR3 length equals 15 residues. J gave up 1 base and V 5 bases, and 4 bases lay outside the gene matches. CDR3 residues: CASSEHRGNTGELFF. The CDR3 DNA is TGTGCCAGCAGTGAGCACAGGGGGAACACCGGGGAGCTGTTTTTT.

The chain joins TRBV5-5 to TRBJ2-5, with 8 bases lining up with TRBD1. The CDR3 covers 14 residues. Germline CDR1 and CDR2: SGHKS and YYEKEE (reference sequence). Trimming took 2 bases from V and 7 from J; bases not matched to a gene: 7. The CDR3 DNA reads as TGTGCCAGCAGCTTTGGACAGGGTGAGGGGACCCAGTACTTC. This translates into CASSFGQGEGTQYF.

This clone was found a few times. J is TRBJ1-1 and V is TRBV11-2, with 8 bases aligning to TRBD1. This CDR3 comprises 13 residues. CDR1 SGHAT and CDR2 FQNNGV come from the germline V gene. Trimming removed 5 bases from V and 5 bases from J; junction bases left unmatched: 4. DNA for the CDR3: TGTGCCAGCAGCACCCAGGGGGCGACTGAAGCTTTCTTT. This gives the protein CASSTQGATEAFF.

The rearrangement joins TRBV29-1 to TRBJ2-7; TRBD2 matches at 7 bases. The germline V gene has CDR1 SQVTM and CDR2 ANQGSEA. The V and J ends lost 4 bases and 2 bases, in that order; junction bases with no gene match: 8. The CDR3 is 14 residues long. The CDR3 sequence: CSVARRETAYEQYF. The DNA for the CDR3 is TGCAGCGTTGCGAGGCGGGAGACGGCCTACGAGCAGTACTTC.

This chain joins TRBV12-5 and TRBJ1-2; D is undetermined. V lost 0 bases and J 5 bases, leaving 16 bases between the germline ends. Germline-derived CDR1 and CDR2 are LGHNT and FRNRAP. This CDR3 comprises 16 residues. CDR3: CASGLVVRGSPYGYTF. In DNA form, the CDR3 reads TGTGCTAGTGGTTTGGTAGTACGAGGTTCTCCTTATGGCTACACCTTC. The full variable domain, with the rest looked up from reference TRBV12-5 and TRBJ1-2, is DARVTQTPRHKVTEMGQEVTMRCQPILGHNTVFWYRQTMMQGLELLAYFRNRAPLDDSGMPKDRFSAEMPDATLATLKIQPSEPRDSAVYFCASGLVVRGSPYGYTFGSGTRLTVV.

This sequence joins TRBV30 and TRBJ1-1; D unclear. The V gene lost 2 bases and the J gene lost 0 bases, with 7 bases spanning the gap. Per germline, CDR1 GTSNPN and CDR2 SVGIG (reference sequence). The CDR3 spans 13 residues. CDR3 nucleotides: TGTGCCTGGAGTAAACCGATGAACACTGAAGCTTTCTTT. Translation: CAWSKPMNTEAFF.

Only one count was recorded for this clone. The chain has TRBV18 and TRBJ1-2; D is unclear. Per the germline V gene, CDR1 is KGHSH and CDR2 is LQKENI. The CDR3 spans 16 residues. V was clipped by 3 bases and J by 6 bases, with 20 bases between them. CDR3 amino acids: CASSPPSMGVGNGYTF. DNA of the CDR3: TGTGCCAGCTCACCCCCGAGCATGGGAGTTGGTAATGGCTACACCTTC.

The genes are TRBV27 and TRBJ1-5; 8 nucleotides agree with TRBD1. Germline lookup yields CDR1 MNHEY and CDR2 SMNVEV (reference sequence). There are 12 residues in the CDR3. The V and J ends lost 11 bases and 6 bases, in that order; junction bases with no gene match: 6. CDR3: CAAGRGRQPQHF. In nucleotides, the CDR3 is TGTGCCGCCGGCAGGGGGCGTCAGCCCCAGCATTTT.

This clone was recorded many times. V usage is TRBV9 and J usage is TRBJ1-1; a weak D match, TRBD1 (6 bases). Trimming cost V 0 bases and J 4 bases, with 19 bases left between them. This CDR3 contains 17 residues. The V gene's germline CDR1 is SGDLS and CDR2 YYNGEE. Written as DNA, the CDR3 is TGTGCCAGCAGCGTAGAAAGAACGGCAGGGGTGGCCACTGAAGCTTTCTTT. Translated, it gives CASSVERTAGVATEAFF.

To note about this clone: Other DNA variants within this sample encode the same CDR3. The DNA of the CDR3 is TGTGCCAGCAGCCAAGATACAGTGAACACTGAAGCTTTCTTT. This codes for CASSQDTVNTEAFF. The chain has TRBV14 and TRBJ1-1; D is ambiguous. Deletions cut 0 bases from V and 0 bases from J, with 5 bases between. The CDR3 consists of 14 residues. Germline lookup yields CDR1 SGHDN and CDR2 FVKESK.

The rearrangement links TRBV4-1 to TRBJ2-7; the D call may be TRBD1 or TRBD2 (5 bases each). Germline CDR1 MGHRA, CDR2 YSYEKL. The CDR3 is 15 amino acids. Trimming pared 4 bases from V and 3 bases from J, leaving 16 bases between. The CDR3 DNA sequence: TGCGCCAGCAGCCTTTCCTTTTGGGGGAACTACGAGCAGTACTTC. This gives the protein CASSLSFWGNYEQYF.

The J gene is TRBJ1-5, the V gene TRBV6-6; no firm D call. CDR3 length: 11 amino acids. Germline assignment: CDR1 MNHNY and CDR2 SVGAGI (reference sequence). Trimming stripped 6 bases from V and 7 bases from J, with 7 bases between. DNA of the CDR3: TGTGCCAGCAGGCAAAAACAGCCCCAGCATTTT. Its protein is CASRQKQPQHF.

The chain uses TRBV21-1 and TRBJ2-7; TRBD1 was called by the table and not checked on the DNA. TRBV21-1 is a recognized pseudogene. The CDR3 is 12 amino acids. The CDR3 DNA reads as TGTGCCAGCAGGGACAGCTTCTACGAGCAGTACTTC. Protein product: CASRDSFYEQYF.

The V and J genes are TRBV30 and TRBJ1-1; the D is unclear. This CDR3 spans 15 amino acids. Germline CDR1 GTSNPN, CDR2 SVGIG (reference sequence). V lost 3 bases to trimming and J lost 0 bases, with 14 bases between them. CDR3 loop: CAWRTLGGMNTEAFF. In DNA form, the CDR3 reads TGTGCCTGGAGGACCTTGGGTGGGATGAACACTGAAGCTTTCTTT.

V and J are TRBV28 and TRBJ1-2, with D possibly TRBD1 on 5 matching bases. The CDR3 is 14 residues long. CDR1 and CDR2 (germline): MDHEN, SYDVKM. V lost 5 bases and J 5 bases, leaving 15 bases between the germline ends. The CDR3 bases are TGTGCCAGCAGTCGGGGGGGGAGCCGTTATGGCTACACCTTC. Translating gives CASSRGGSRYGYTF.

The rearrangement uses TRBV7-9 and TRBJ1-2, with 8 bases fitting TRBD1. The CDR3 loop spans 16 amino acids. Germline V gene lookup returns CDR1 SEHNR and CDR2 FQNEAQ (reference sequence). V was clipped by 4 bases and J by 5 bases; unmatched bases: 12. In nucleotides, the CDR3 is TGTGCCAGCAGCTCGACCGGGACAGGCCGCTTTTATGGCTACACCTTC. As protein: CASSSTGTGRFYGYTF.

This rearrangement joins TRBV6-6 to TRBJ1-2; no firm D call. Germline V lookup: CDR1 MNHNY, CDR2 SVGAGI (reference sequence). V lost 2 bases and J 0 bases, leaving 7 bases between the germline ends. The CDR3 runs to 14 residues. The CDR3 is CASSYLGANYGYTF. CDR3 bases: TGTGCCAGCAGTTACCTCGGAGCTAACTATGGCTACACCTTC.

This chain connects TRBV18 to TRBJ2-7; possibly TRBD2 for D (6 bases). Germline V CDR1 and CDR2: KGHSH, LQKENI. This CDR3 has 14 residues. The germline V and J ends were trimmed by 2 bases and 2 bases, with 10 bases remaining between them. For the CDR3, the DNA is TGTGCCAGCTCACCAGATAGCGGCACCTACGAGCAGTACTTC. Amino acids: CASSPDSGTYEQYF. Together with reference TRBV18 and TRBJ2-7, the CDR3 gives the full variable domain: NAGVMQNPRHLVRRRGQEARLRCSPMKGHSHVYWYRQLPEEGLKFMVYLQKENIIDESGMPKERFSAEFPKEGPSILRIQQVVRGDSAAYFCASSPDSGTYEQYFGPGTRLTVT.

This chain's CDR3 is CASSYEGSLAFF. DNA for the CDR3: TGTGCCAGCAGTTACGAGGGTAGTCTAGCTTTCTTT. The chain couples TRBV6-5 to TRBJ1-1; D gene uncertain. V lost 2 bases to trimming and J lost 10 bases, with 11 bases between them. The CDR3 sequence is 12 residues long. The germline V gene encodes CDR1 MNHEY and CDR2 SVGAGI.

Regarding this clone: This CDR3 is also generated by other DNA sequences in the sample. J is TRBJ2-1 and V is TRBV5-6, with 7 bases matching TRBD2. The CDR3 consists of 15 residues. Germline-derived CDR1 and CDR2 are SGHDT and YYEEEE. J was trimmed by 5 bases and V by 0 bases; bases with no gene match: 5. This chain's CDR3 is CASSLVASGNNEQFF. The CDR3 DNA reads TGTGCCAGCAGCTTGGTGGCTAGCGGCAACAATGAGCAGTTCTTC.

This chain links TRBV18 with TRBJ2-5, with D unclear. Trimming cost V 3 bases and J 1 base, with 12 bases left between them. CDR3 size: 15 residues. Per germline, CDR1 KGHSH and CDR2 LQKENI. CDR3 sequence (DNA): TGTGCCAGCTCACCCGGCGGACGGAGCCAAGAGACCCAGTACTTC. It encodes CASSPGGRSQETQYF.

The chain has TRBV11-2 and TRBJ2-4, with a possible D match to TRBD2 (5 bases). V was cut by 7 bases and J by 0 bases, with 22 bases left in between. Germline V gene lookup returns CDR1 SGHAT and CDR2 FQNNGV. The CDR3 spans 18 residues. This chain's CDR3 is CASTFGVGGLSAKNIQYF. The CDR3 nucleotides read TGTGCCAGCACCTTTGGGGTGGGCGGGCTATCAGCCAAAAACATTCAGTACTTC.